This is a list of T cell receptor beta chains from one sample in a study of cytomegalovirus exposure and HLA in healthy donors. TCRdb's table, derived via immunoSEQ multiplex PCR, lists solely in-frame clones and lacks some. Of 150,000 to 200,000 clones in the sample, over 70% were seen once. Sample: PBMCs. All receptors derive from a woman aged 50 to 60 in good health and CMV-seronegative. Both conserved end residues are part of each CDR3. The order of the fields is CDR3 protein, CDR3 DNA, clone size, D gene, J gene, V gene. The D gene is left open where the match is weak. Rows may omit the clone size; those that give it use once, few, many or a size class.

CDR3: CASSPPGRRGYGYTF; DNA: TGTGCCAGCAGCCCTCCGGGACGGCGGGGCTATGGCTACACCTTC; size: -; D: -; J: TRBJ1-2; V: TRBV7-9
CDR3: CASSLARAGQGQFF; DNA: TGTGCCAGCAGCTTAGCGAGAGCCGGACAGGGGCAGTTCTTC; size: -; D: TRBD1; J: TRBJ2-1; V: TRBV7-2
CDR3: CASRRRGPMETQYF; DNA: TGTGCCAGCAGACGTAGGGGGCCGATGGAGACCCAGTACTTC; size: -; D: TRBD1; J: TRBJ2-5; V: TRBV11-1
CDR3: CASSLGAGLRTYQFF; DNA: TGTGCCAGCAGCTTAGGGGCGGGACTCCGTACGTATCAGTTCTTC; size: -; D: -; J: TRBJ2-1; V: TRBV7-2
CDR3: CASSLVVGTGKNIQYF; DNA: TGTGCCAGCAGCTTAGTGGTGGGGACAGGGAAAAACATTCAGTACTTC; size: -; D: TRBD1; J: TRBJ2-4; V: TRBV7-9
CDR3: CASRLAGGLVGELFF; DNA: TGTGCCAGCCGACTAGCGGGGGGGCTGGTCGGGGAGCTGTTTTTT; size: -; D: TRBD2; J: TRBJ2-2; V: TRBV2
CDR3: CASSGLDREVGMFF; DNA: TGTGCCAGCAGTGGCCTTGACAGGGAGGTGGGCATGTTTTTT; size: -; D: TRBD1; J: TRBJ1-4; V: TRBV2
CDR3: CASHSTTDTQYF; DNA: TGCGCCAGCCACAGCACCACAGATACGCAGTATTTT; size: once; D: -; J: TRBJ2-3; V: TRBV5-1
CDR3: CATKAGGQETQYF; DNA: TGCGCCACCAAGGCGGGGGGGCAAGAGACCCAGTACTTC; size: -; D: TRBD2; J: TRBJ2-5; V: TRBV10-2
CDR3: CASSSGRDTEAFF; DNA: TGTGCCAGCTCATCAGGGAGGGACACTGAAGCTTTCTTT; size: -; D: -; J: TRBJ1-1; V: TRBV18
CDR3: CASSYRTGKYEQYF; DNA: TGTGCCAGCAGCTACCGGACAGGAAAATACGAGCAGTACTTC; size: -; D: TRBD1; J: TRBJ2-7; V: TRBV7-9
CDR3: CASSLDRPSGNTIYF; DNA: TGTGCCAGCAGCTTAGACAGGCCCTCTGGAAACACCATATATTTT; size: -; D: -; J: TRBJ1-3; V: TRBV11-2
CDR3: CASSFVGGSLRELFF; DNA: TGTGCCAGCAGCTTCGTTGGCGGGAGTTTACGGGAGCTGTTTTTT; size: -; D: TRBD2; J: TRBJ2-2; V: TRBV7-3
CDR3: CATSRDVAGYEQYF; DNA: TGTGCCACCAGCAGAGATGTGGCAGGCTACGAGCAGTACTTC; size: -; D: -; J: TRBJ2-7; V: TRBV15
CDR3: CASSPERLGNTIYF; DNA: TGCGCCAGCAGCCCGGAGCGCTTAGGAAACACCATATATTTT; size: -; D: -; J: TRBJ1-3; V: TRBV5-1
CDR3: CASSRGLQYQPQHF; DNA: TGTGCCAGTAGTAGGGGACTGCAGTATCAGCCCCAGCATTTT; size: -; D: -; J: TRBJ1-5; V: TRBV19